This T cell receptor (beta chain) comes out of a study of T cells in Graves' hyperthyroidism and ophthalmopathy (dated by TCRdb to between 2018 and 2021). In terms of the full investigation: Peripheral blood was sampled at the time of initial diagnosis, prior to any treatment. To identify distinguishing TCR V-J signatures, a discovery cohort of around 100 patients was used, comprising approximately 40 with Graves' ophthalmopathy and some 60 with stable Graves' hyperthyroidism. Following sampling, methimazole starting at 30 mg daily was given to hyperthyroidism patients, and high-dose intravenous methylprednisolone was given to ophthalmopathy patients. Thyroid tissue and blood T-cell repertoires from about 6 Graves' hyperthyroidism patients were also compared in the study. The paper reports TCR Vbeta CDR3 sequencing of 135 peripheral blood samples: 43 ophthalmopathy, under 85 hyperthyroidism and around 17 progressor patients. Prospective prediction of ophthalmopathy was tested in an independent validation cohort of approximately 19 hyperthyroidism patients and 17 patients who later progressed to ophthalmopathy. The 100 discovery patients were randomly split 7:3 into training and test sets.

Study-wide conclusions, independent of this receptor: Blood samples also contained most of the expanded thyroid clonotypes (frequency above 0.001), which suggests that blood repertoires may reflect thyroid immune responses. No statistical method was used to set the sample size in advance, and investigators knew the group allocation. In cross-validation, a model built on a 13 V-J signature told ophthalmopathy apart from stable hyperthyroidism with about 90% sensitivity and roughly 81% specificity, and in testing the same model reached 80%/75%. In validation, the model predicted progression to ophthalmopathy with 55% to 71% sensitivity and over 72% specificity, a median of roughly seven months before onset.

Graves' hyperthyroidism was defined as stable when no progression to ophthalmopathy occurred over 18 months of follow-up. Hyperthyroidism patients were newly diagnosed, had a disease duration of under 2 months, and were aged 18 to 65 years. The study excluded patients with uncontrolled infections, other autoimmune diseases, pregnancy or lactation. Diagnoses were established on the basis of clinical symptoms, serum thyroxine and TRAb, thyroid ultrasound, and orbital computed tomography. PBMCs were separated from about 10 ml of fresh peripheral blood using Ficoll-Paque density gradient centrifugation. Trizol reagent was used to extract total RNA, and RNA quality was then checked on an Agilent 2100 Bioanalyzer. Trimming takes 1 base off V and 3 bases off J; junction bases not matched to a gene: 9. There are 17 amino acids in the CDR3, from cysteine to phenylalanine inclusive. The entry retains the CDR3 DNA only, 51 bases that are in frame from base 1. Based on the germline V gene, the CDR1 and CDR2 sequences are SGHRS and YFSETQ.

The table lists this clonotype with a few counts. Its antigen is not yet known. Qualities for individual bases were not recorded, and no much larger clone is one base off. The TCR beta CDR3 regions were amplified from the RNA transcripts. For the first round of RT-PCR on the TCR CDR3, the HTBI primer set was used together with the Qiagen OneStep RT-PCR kit. A second multiplex PCR round built the libraries, followed by size selection and purification. Libraries were sequenced paired-end with 100 bp reads on an Illumina HiSeq2000. Per the source publication's procedure: SOAPnuke was used to process the raw data, with reads discarded if the reads contained adapters or uncalled bases, had a mean Phred below 15, or lacked an exact constant-primer or identifier match. COPE v1.2.5 was used to merge the high-quality paired reads, and each unique nucleotide sequence was defined as a clonotype. MiTCR v1.1 was used to align clonotypes to the IMGT TRBV, TRBD and TRBJ reference segments. Analysis was restricted to V-J combinations with a frequency above 0.0001, which covered roughly 99% of repertoires. The TCS score was defined as the ratio of F50 (clonal expansion) to E x V (chaos), calculated using BLOSUM62-based TCRdist between CDR3 peptides within each V-J. Welch's t-statistics and random forest reduced fewer than 550 V-J features to 10 to 15, which were used in a naive Bayes classifier (R e1071). TCRdb reprocessed the public reads (quality trimming at Q25 with fastp, clone calling with MiXCR) and kept in-frame beta chains. Rows are unified per CDR3 protein, each entry keeping the most common DNA and genes. For this entry, the V and J calls and clone size follow TCRdb and not the study's own pipeline. The sample profile shows hundreds of thousands of distinct CDR3 sequences; 15% to 19% of them were found once. Of the sample, about 14% falls within the top ten clones.

The rearranged chain carries TRBV5-1 and TRBJ1-3, and 8 junction bases match TRBD1. This TCR derives from a woman under 30 with Graves' hyperthyroidism. Sequenced sample: blood. CDR3 protein: CASSLHGTGVSGNTIYF. The nucleotide sequence is given as TGCGCCAGCAGCTTGCATGGGACAGGAGTAAGTGGAAACACCATATATTTT. Joined to the reference TRBV5-1 and TRBJ1-3 proteins, this CDR3 gives the full variable domain: KAGVTQTPRYLIKTRGQQVTLSCSPISGHRSVSWYQQTPGQGLQFLFEYFSETQRNKGNFPGRFSGRQFSNSRSEMNVSTLELGDSALYLCASSLHGTGVSGNTIYFGEGSWLTVV.